The clone carrying this T cell receptor (beta chain) was observed a single time. The target antigen is unknown. Memory CD4+ cells were the fraction left after CD45RA+ naive selection. This CDR3 comprises 14 residues. The germline V and J ends were trimmed by 7 bases and 7 bases, with 16 bases remaining between them. CDR1 LNHDA and CDR2 SQIVND come from the germline V gene (reference sequence). Sequencing used immunoSEQ multiplex PCR; TCRdb keeps in-frame clones, though not all of them. Counted here are some 200,000 clones, 90% to 95% occurring once; the ten biggest clones make up around 0.067%. The data derive from a study of shared clonotypes between healthy human individuals. Study-wide findings and caveats: Clonotype sharing among donors likely depends on sequencing depth.

The specimen sequenced was naive CD4+ T cells sorted from blood. Described subset: CD45RA+ positively selected. The source of this sequence is a woman aged 25 to 39 in good health. V and J are TRBV19 and TRBJ1-4; D is undetermined. CDR3 sequence: CASTPGRGTEKLFF. The CDR3 bases are TGTGCCAGTACCCCTGGACGGGGAACTGAAAAACTGTTTTTT.